These 10 T cell receptor beta chains originate from one sample sequenced in a study of blood T cell repertoires in COVID-19. Assay used: immunoSEQ multiplex PCR; TCRdb lists only in-frame clones, some missing. The sample lists around 310,000 clones; 75% to 90% were seen once. The specimen sequenced was PBMCs or T cells enriched from blood (not recorded which). Receptor source: a man aged 30 to 45 who had recovered from COVID-19.

The rearrangement links TRBV18 to TRBJ1-5; tentative D call: TRBD1 (6 bases). This CDR3 has 14 residues. V dropped 3 bases and J dropped 5 bases, with 11 bases sitting between them. Germline CDR1 and CDR2: KGHSH and LQKENI. The CDR3 reads CASSPDSKYQPQHF. The CDR3 DNA reads TGTGCCAGCTCACCGGACAGCAAGTATCAGCCCCAGCATTTT.

The CDR3 protein is CASSLQGHYGYTF. CDR3 DNA: TGTGCCAGCAGTTTACAGGGGCACTATGGCTACACCTTC. V and J are TRBV7-9 and TRBJ1-2; TRBD1 agrees at 7 bases. This CDR3 has 13 amino acids. Germline trimming cut 6 bases from V and 3 bases from J; bases unmatched to any gene: 4. CDR1 is SEHNR, CDR2 FQNEAQ, per germline (reference sequence).

The V and J genes are TRBV29-1 and TRBJ1-2, with 12 bases that match TRBD1. The CDR3 spans 14 residues. CDR1 and CDR2 (germline): SQVTM, ANQGSEA. The trim removed 4 bases at V and 7 bases at J, leaving 7 bases unmatched. CDR3 residues: CSVASGTGGSGYTF. In DNA form, the CDR3 reads TGCAGCGTTGCTTCCGGGACAGGGGGCTCTGGCTACACCTTC.

The chain recombines TRBV28 with TRBJ2-7; tentative D call: TRBD1 (5 bases). Between the trimmed V and J ends, which lost 7 bases and 3 bases, there was a span of 13 bases. The length of the CDR3 is 13 residues. Germline-derived CDR1 and CDR2 are MDHEN and SYDVKM. This chain's CDR3 is CASTSGRVYEQYF. The CDR3 nucleotides read TGTGCCAGCACCTCGGGCAGGGTCTACGAGCAGTACTTC.

In DNA, the CDR3 is TGTGCCACCAGTGATAACCGGGACTCCTTCTCGGGTACGGATACGCAGTATTTT. It specifies CATSDNRDSFSGTDTQYF. The chain joins TRBV24-1 to TRBJ2-3, with D possibly matching TRBD2 (6 bases). Between the trimmed V and J ends, which lost 3 bases and 6 bases, there was a span of 24 bases. CDR3 length: 18 amino acids. Germline V lookup: CDR1 KGHDR, CDR2 SFDVKD.

The chain combines TRBV5-1 with TRBJ1-2, with 10 bases lining up with TRBD1. This CDR3 contains 13 residues. Germline V CDR1 and CDR2: SGHRS, YFSETQ. V shed 6 bases and J 7 bases; nucleotides not matched to a gene: 6. The CDR3, as DNA: TGCGCCAGCACCAGGACAGGGGGAAGTGGCTACACCTTC. It translates to CASTRTGGSGYTF.

V gene TRBV7-2 combines with J gene TRBJ1-1; 8 bases fit TRBD1. The germline V gene has CDR1 SGHTA and CDR2 FQGNSA. Germline trimming cut 3 bases from V and 3 bases from J; bases unmatched to any gene: 12. This CDR3 spans 17 amino acids. The CDR3 DNA sequence: TGTGCCAGCAGCTTGGATGAGACAGGGGATCTGGACACTGAAGCTTTCTTT. Encoded protein: CASSLDETGDLDTEAFF.

DNA for the CDR3: TGCGCCAGCAGGACAGACCCCGCCTCGAACACTGAAGCTTTCTTT. It specifies CASRTDPASNTEAFF. The rearrangement joins TRBV5-1 to TRBJ1-1; weak D call: TRBD1 (5 bases). The CDR3 consists of 15 residues. Looked up from germline, CDR1 is SGHRS and CDR2 is YFSETQ. Trimming left V 5 bases short and J 1 base short, with 15 bases between.

This chain uses TRBV9 with TRBJ2-1, with D perhaps matching TRBD2 (5 bases). The V gene's germline CDR1 is SGDLS and CDR2 YYNGEE. The CDR3 is made up of 15 amino acids. V gave up 3 bases and J gave up 0 bases, with 10 bases separating them. CDR3 in amino acids: CASSADWSSYNEQFF. The CDR3, as DNA: TGTGCCAGCAGCGCGGACTGGAGCTCCTACAATGAGCAGTTCTTC.

The chain has TRBV9 and TRBJ2-5; 14 bases match TRBD2. Germline V gives CDR1 SGDLS, CDR2 YYNGEE. The ends lost 4 bases at V and 4 bases at J; junction bases unmatched: 6. CDR3 length: 16 residues. The CDR3 DNA reads TGTGCCAGCAGCCCCCGACTAGCGGGGGGGCGAGAGACCCAGTACTTC. Its translation is CASSPRLAGGRETQYF.